This TCR beta chain was captured by sequencing in a study of T cells in Graves' hyperthyroidism and ophthalmopathy. The study's findings and limits: From stable hyperthyroidism, ophthalmopathy was set apart by a 13 V-J model.

TCR beta CDR3 region amplification was performed from RNA transcripts. Using the HTBI primer set, a first-round RT-PCR was run on the TCR CDR3. TCRdb reprocessed the multiplex PCR reads via MiXCR and lists one record per CDR3 protein. The table shows roughly 550,000 distinct CDR3 sequences, with about 16% occurring only once. This clonotype was counted between two and nine times. The antigen remains unidentified. Patients were excluded because of uncontrolled infection, other autoimmune disease, pregnancy or lactation. This sample holds PBMCs from 8.5 to 10 ml fresh peripheral blood. CDR3 length equals 15 residues. Germline assignment: CDR1 SGHNT and CDR2 YYREEE (reference sequence). V dropped 4 bases and J dropped 3 bases, with 17 bases sitting between them.

The chain couples TRBV5-4 to TRBJ2-7; tentative D call: TRBD2 (6 bases). Sequenced: blood. The TCR comes from a woman in her twenties or thirties with Graves' ophthalmopathy. This CDR3 is CASSPRDSRVYEQYF. The CDR3 coding sequence is TGTGCCAGCAGCCCCCGGGACTCACGCGTCTACGAGCAGTACTTC. Together with reference TRBV5-4 and TRBJ2-7, the CDR3 gives the full variable domain: ETGVTQSPTHLIKTRGQQVTLRCSSQSGHNTVSWYQQALGQGPQFIFQYYREEENGRGNFPPRFSGLQFPNYSSELNVNALELDDSALYLCASSPRDSRVYEQYFGPGTRLTVT.